The clone carrying this T cell receptor beta chain came up once. CDR3 length: 12 amino acids. V was clipped by 2 bases and J by 5 bases, with 6 bases between them. CDR1 is GTSNPN, CDR2 SVGIG, per germline (reference sequence). This entry comes from a study of blood T cell repertoires in COVID-19. Study-wide context: The United States, Italy and Spain were the sources of the acute and convalescent COVID-19 samples. PBMCs, B-cell-depleted T cells, or T cells provided the cDNA or gDNA that made up the material.

Assay used: immunoSEQ multiplex PCR; TCRdb lists only in-frame clones, some missing. The profile shows 200,000 to 250,000 clones, 92% of them singletons. This clonotype was obtained from a man aged 25 to 45 with acute or convalescent COVID-19. The chain employs TRBV30 and TRBJ1-4, with no clear D. Sequencing was performed on peripheral blood. The CDR3 DNA reads as TGTGCCTGGAGTACTAGGAATGAAAAACTGTTTTTT. Translation gives CAWSTRNEKLFF.